A single sample gave rise to the 8 T cell receptor beta chains below, sequenced in a study of cytomegalovirus exposure and HLA in healthy donors. The PCR had 60 Vbeta and 13 Jbeta primers. Assay: immunoSEQ multiplex PCR; the TCRdb copy retains only in-frame clones and omits some. The data contain about 180,000 clones, 79% of them singletons. The specimen was PBMCs. The receptors here all came from a middle-aged woman in good health and CMV-seronegative.

The rearrangement links TRBV27 to TRBJ1-4, with 9 bases aligning to TRBD1. The CDR3 totals 15 residues. CDR1 is MNHEY, CDR2 SMNVEV, per germline (reference sequence). V shed 5 bases, J shed 5 bases, and the junction held 6 bases outside the gene matches. The CDR3 sequence: CASSSFGTGNEKLFF. The CDR3 DNA sequence: TGTGCCAGCAGTAGTTTTGGGACAGGGAATGAAAAACTGTTTTTT.

This chain connects TRBV9 to TRBJ1-2, with 10 nucleotides matching TRBD1. This CDR3 region has 16 residues. Looked up from germline, CDR1 is SGDLS and CDR2 is YYNGEE. The J segment lost 6 bases and the V segment lost 4 bases, leaving 12 bases of the junction unmatched. CDR3 nucleotides: TGTGCCAGCAGCCGAGGGGACAGGGGACGACCCCATGGCTACACCTTC. Its protein is CASSRGDRGRPHGYTF.

On this clone: A junction boundary mismatches the germline segment, possibly from a read error. The chain employs TRBV7-7 and TRBJ2-7; a possible D gene is TRBD2 (6 bases). Per germline, CDR1 SSHAT and CDR2 FNYEAQ (reference sequence). This CDR3 is built from 13 residues. CDR3 region: CASSLGTGGEQYF. DNA of the CDR3: TGTGCTAGCAGCTTAGGGACTGGCGGCGAGCAGTACTTC.

For this clone: This specimen includes other DNA sequences encoding the same CDR3. V and J are TRBV19 and TRBJ2-7, with 8 bases lining up with TRBD1. Germline V gene lookup returns CDR1 LNHDA and CDR2 SQIVND (reference sequence). The length of the CDR3 is 14 residues. Germline trimming cut 6 bases from V and 0 bases from J; bases unmatched to any gene: 4. CDR3 residues: CASRRTGISYEQYF. The DNA for the CDR3 is TGTGCCAGTAGGAGGACAGGGATCTCCTACGAGCAGTACTTC.

The chain employs TRBV28 and TRBJ2-7; D possibly corresponds to TRBD2 (5 bases). Germline CDR1 MDHEN, CDR2 SYDVKM. This CDR3 has 16 residues. With 3 bases removed from V and 7 bases from J, the gap between germline ends came to 22 bases. CDR3 in amino acids: CASSFPRLPNSGEQYF. CDR3 sequence (DNA): TGTGCCAGCAGTTTCCCACGACTACCAAACTCGGGGGAGCAGTACTTC.

The V and J genes are TRBV5-1 and TRBJ1-5, with a tentative D call TRBD1 (6 bases). This CDR3 is 16 amino acids long. Per germline, CDR1 SGHRS and CDR2 YFSETQ. Trimming took 0 bases from V and 2 from J, leaving 12 bases between them. CDR3 amino acids: CASSLEGVGRNQPQHF. The CDR3 region has the DNA TGCGCCAGCAGCTTGGAGGGGGTGGGTCGCAATCAGCCCCAGCATTTT.

This chain links TRBV2 with TRBJ2-7, with D tentatively TRBD1 (8 bases). Germline-derived CDR1 and CDR2 are SNHLY and FYNNEI. The CDR3 contains 14 residues. The ends were cut back, 6 bases at V and 2 bases at J, with 14 bases in the middle. The CDR3 region has the DNA TGTGCCAGCAGCATAACAGGGGGGGCCTACGAGCAGTACTTC. Its protein is CASSITGGAYEQYF.

V and J are TRBV29-1 and TRBJ1-5; D possibly corresponds to TRBD1 (6 bases). CDR3 size: 12 residues. The germline CDR1 and CDR2 sequences are SQVTM and ANQGSEA. The V and J ends lost 6 bases and 2 bases respectively, with 8 bases between them. Here the CDR3 reads CSVSGGNQPQHF. CDR3 DNA sequence: TGCAGCGTGTCAGGGGGCAATCAGCCCCAGCATTTT.